This T cell receptor (beta chain) was sequenced in a study of long-term antiretroviral therapy in people with HIV. At the level of the study: Earliest sampling preceded the 2015 immediate-ART recommendation by about a decade.

Germline V gene data show CDR1 as MDHEN and CDR2 as SYDVKM. V was trimmed by 7 bases and J by 0 bases, leaving 16 bases between them. The length of the CDR3 is 15 residues. Turning to this clone: Its antigen is not known.

Researchers report immunoSEQ v3.0 was run at survey level. Clones were sequenced by immunoSEQ multiplex PCR, and TCRdb holds only the in-frame ones, with some missing. The sample consists of about 30,000 clones, approximately 95% of them appearing once. General observations from the study: HIV repertoires covered narrower CDR3 length ranges than controls did. Viral resistance, ART adherence and therapy changes all lacked available data.

Here the sequenced sample was unsorted PBMCs, taken 5.3 years after starting antiretroviral therapy. The clonotype was recovered from a man aged 25 to 45 with HIV. The chain couples TRBV28 to TRBJ2-7; D unclear. The CDR3, as DNA: TGTGCCAGCACCCCAACTCGTTTAAGCTCCTACGAGCAGTACTTC. Translation gives CASTPTRLSSYEQYF.